This T cell receptor (beta chain) is drawn from a study of monozygotic twins with inflammatory bowel disease. Addition of UMIs with a 6-nucleotide sample barcode was achieved by template switching. TCRdb re-called the 5' RACE reads; every CDR3 protein appears as one record, without DNA. This sample lists 90,000 to 110,000 distinct CDR3 sequences; its ten largest clones have roughly an eighth. This CDR3 is built from 15 residues. Germline lookup yields CDR1 LGHDT and CDR2 YNNKEL (reference sequence). The chain employs TRBV3-1 and TRBJ1-3; no DNA is available, so the TRBD1 call from TCRdb remains unchecked. Specimen: blood. This clonotype originated in a human donor with ulcerative colitis or Crohn's disease, or a healthy co-twin of an affected twin (not recorded which). CDR3 sequence reads: CASSQVGTGENTIYF.